Reported below is one TCR beta chain. Its cognate antigen is unknown. The sample is drawn from a study of T-cell memory formation after mild COVID-19. Study summary: TCR clusters mostly belonged to single donors.

CDR1 and CDR2 from the germline V gene are MNHEY and SVGEGT. V was pared by 6 bases and J by 2 bases, with 12 bases of the junction left unmatched. The CDR3 extends over 17 amino acids. Study-wide findings and caveats: Some SARS-CoV-2-responding clones were already detected in memory before infection. Still unconfirmed is whether the second-wave clones peaking on day 37 recognized SARS-CoV-2.

With constant-segment primers, 5'RACE yielded cDNA libraries of TCR alpha and TCR beta that carried sample barcodes and UMIs. TCRdb redid the calling of the 5' RACE reads with MiXCR, one entry per CDR3 protein. The data show about 170,000 distinct CDR3 sequences, 13% seen once. Material: PBMCs or a T cell subset sorted from them (not recorded which). V gene TRBV6-2 or TRBV6-3 combines with J gene TRBJ1-5, with 8 nucleotides matching TRBD1. The TCR was taken from a man between 18 and 29 years old who had mild COVID-19 (a few samples of this study predate the infection). Cell type and time point are not known. This chain's CDR3 is CASRRTGKFIGNQPQHF. The CDR3 DNA follows: TGTGCCAGCAGAAGGACAGGGAAGTTCATAGGCAATCAGCCCCAGCATTTT.